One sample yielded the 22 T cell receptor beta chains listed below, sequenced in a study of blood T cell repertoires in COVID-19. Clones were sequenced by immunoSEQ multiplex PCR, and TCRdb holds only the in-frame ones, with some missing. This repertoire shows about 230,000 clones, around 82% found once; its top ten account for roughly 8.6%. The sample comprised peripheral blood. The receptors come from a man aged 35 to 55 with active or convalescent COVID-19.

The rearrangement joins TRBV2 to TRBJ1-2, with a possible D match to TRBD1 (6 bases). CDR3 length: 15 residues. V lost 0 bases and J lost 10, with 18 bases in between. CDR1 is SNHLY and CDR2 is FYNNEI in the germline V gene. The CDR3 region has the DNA TGTGCCAGCAGTGAAGCGGACAGCTGGAGTAATGACTACACCTTC. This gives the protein CASSEADSWSNDYTF. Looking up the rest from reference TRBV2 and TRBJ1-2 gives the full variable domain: EPEVTQTPSHQVTQMGQEVILRCVPISNHLYFYWYRQILGQKVEFLVSFYNNEISEKSEIFDDQFSVERPDGSNFTLKIRSTKLEDSAMYFCASSEADSWSNDYTFGSGTRLTVV.

CDR3 sequence: CASSSPGQVICYYGYTF. In nucleotides, the CDR3 is TGTGCCAGCAGCTCCCCGGGACAGGTGATTTGTTACTATGGCTACACCTTC. The V call is TRBV7-6, the J call TRBJ1-2, with 8 bases lining up with TRBD1. The CDR3 has 17 residues. Germline loops: CDR1 SGHVS, CDR2 FNYEAQ. The trim removed 4 bases at V and 3 bases at J, leaving 13 bases unmatched.

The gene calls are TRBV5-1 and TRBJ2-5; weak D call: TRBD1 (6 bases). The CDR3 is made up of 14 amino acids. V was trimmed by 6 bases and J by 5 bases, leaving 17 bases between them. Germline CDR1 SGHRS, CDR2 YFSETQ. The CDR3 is CASNMGHSSETQYF. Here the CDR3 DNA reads TGCGCCAGCAACATGGGACATTCTTCGGAGACCCAGTACTTC.

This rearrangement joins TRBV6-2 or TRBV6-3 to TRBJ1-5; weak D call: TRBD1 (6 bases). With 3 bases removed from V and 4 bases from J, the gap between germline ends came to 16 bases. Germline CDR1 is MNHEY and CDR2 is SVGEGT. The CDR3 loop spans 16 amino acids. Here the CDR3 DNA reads TGTGCCAGCAGTTATTTACGGCAGGGGCCGAATCAGCCCCAGCATTTT. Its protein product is CASSYLRQGPNQPQHF.

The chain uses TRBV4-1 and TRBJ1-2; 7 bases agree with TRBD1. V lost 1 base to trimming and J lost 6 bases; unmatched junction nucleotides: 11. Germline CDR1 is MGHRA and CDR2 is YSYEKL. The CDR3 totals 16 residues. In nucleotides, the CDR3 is TGCGCCAGCAGCCAAGGTGAAAGGGGGCGTCGGGATGGCTACACCTTC. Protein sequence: CASSQGERGRRDGYTF.

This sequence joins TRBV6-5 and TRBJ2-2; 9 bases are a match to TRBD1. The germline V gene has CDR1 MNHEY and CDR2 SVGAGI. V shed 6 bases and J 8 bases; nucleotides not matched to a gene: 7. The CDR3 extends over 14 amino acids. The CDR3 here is CASSGTGRRGELFF. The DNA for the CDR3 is TGTGCCAGCAGCGGGACAGGGAGAAGGGGGGAGCTGTTTTTT.

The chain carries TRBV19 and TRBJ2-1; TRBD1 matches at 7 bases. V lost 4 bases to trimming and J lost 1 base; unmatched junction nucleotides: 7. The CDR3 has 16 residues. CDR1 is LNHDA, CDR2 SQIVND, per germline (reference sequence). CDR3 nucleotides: TGTGCCAGTAGTACCCGACAGGGTCGTTCCTACAATGAGCAGTTCTTC. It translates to CASSTRQGRSYNEQFF.

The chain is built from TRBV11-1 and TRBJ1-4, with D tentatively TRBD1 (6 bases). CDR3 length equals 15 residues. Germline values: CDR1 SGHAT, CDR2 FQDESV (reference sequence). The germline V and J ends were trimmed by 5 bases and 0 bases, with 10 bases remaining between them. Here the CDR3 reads CASSARTATNEKLFF. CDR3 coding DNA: TGTGCCAGCAGCGCCCGGACAGCAACTAATGAAAAACTGTTTTTT.

This chain's CDR3 is CASSPGTGGDSPLHF. The CDR3 coding sequence is TGTGCCAGCTCGCCTGGGACAGGGGGGGATTCACCCCTCCACTTT. The rearrangement uses TRBV18 and TRBJ1-6, with 11 nucleotides matching TRBD1. Germline CDR1 KGHSH, CDR2 LQKENI. V was clipped by 6 bases and J by 8 bases; unmatched bases: 6. The CDR3 loop spans 15 amino acids.

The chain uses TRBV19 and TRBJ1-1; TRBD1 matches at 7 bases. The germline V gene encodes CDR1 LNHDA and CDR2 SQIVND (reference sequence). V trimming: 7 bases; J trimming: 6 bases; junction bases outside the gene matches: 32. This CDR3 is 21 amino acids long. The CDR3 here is CASIKPRQGGPPGSWMAEAFF. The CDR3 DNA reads TGTGCCAGTATAAAACCACGACAGGGAGGACCCCCCGGCTCTTGGATGGCTGAAGCTTTCTTT. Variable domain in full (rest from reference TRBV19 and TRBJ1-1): DGGITQSPKYLFRKEGQNVTLSCEQNLNHDAMYWYRQDPGQGLRLIYYSQIVNDFQKGDIAEGYSVSREKKESFPLTVTSAQKNPTAFYLCASIKPRQGGPPGSWMAEAFFGQGTRLTVV.

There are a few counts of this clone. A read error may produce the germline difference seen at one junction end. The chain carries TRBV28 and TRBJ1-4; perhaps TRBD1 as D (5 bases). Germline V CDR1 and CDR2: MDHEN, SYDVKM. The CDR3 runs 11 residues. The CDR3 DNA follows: TGTGCCAGCAGCTCGTGGGGCATCGCGGTTTTT. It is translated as CASSSWGIAVF. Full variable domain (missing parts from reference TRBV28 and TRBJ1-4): DVKVTQSSRYLVKRTGEKVFLECVQDMDHENMFWYRQDPGLGLRLIYFSYDVKMKEKGDIPEGYSVSREKKERFSLILESASTNQTSMYLCASSSWGIAVFGSGTQLSVL.

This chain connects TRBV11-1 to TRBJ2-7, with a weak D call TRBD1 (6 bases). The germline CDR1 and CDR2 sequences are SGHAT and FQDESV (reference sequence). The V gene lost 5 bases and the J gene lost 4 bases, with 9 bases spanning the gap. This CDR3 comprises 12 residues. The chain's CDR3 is CASSGGGYEQYF. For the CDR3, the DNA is TGTGCCAGCAGCGGGGGCGGATACGAGCAGTACTTC.

Here the CDR3 DNA reads TGTGCCAGTAGTATAAAAGTTGGAGCAGGGGGCGCTGGCTATGGCTACACCTTC. This encodes CASSIKVGAGGAGYGYTF. V is TRBV19 and J is TRBJ1-2; 8 bases are shared with TRBD1. Unmatched junction bases numbered 15, after V lost 2 bases and J lost 4 bases. The CDR3 spans 18 residues. Germline V gene data show CDR1 as LNHDA and CDR2 as SQIVND (reference sequence). Full variable domain (rest looked up from reference TRBV19 and TRBJ1-2): DGGITQSPKYLFRKEGQNVTLSCEQNLNHDAMYWYRQDPGQGLRLIYYSQIVNDFQKGDIAEGYSVSREKKESFPLTVTSAQKNPTAFYLCASSIKVGAGGAGYGYTFGSGTRLTVV.

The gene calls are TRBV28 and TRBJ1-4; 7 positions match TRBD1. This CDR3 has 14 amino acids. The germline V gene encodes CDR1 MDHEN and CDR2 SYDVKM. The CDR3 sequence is CASQGPGQNEKLFF. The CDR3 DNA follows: TGTGCTTCACAGGGGCCGGGTCAGAATGAAAAACTGTTTTTT.

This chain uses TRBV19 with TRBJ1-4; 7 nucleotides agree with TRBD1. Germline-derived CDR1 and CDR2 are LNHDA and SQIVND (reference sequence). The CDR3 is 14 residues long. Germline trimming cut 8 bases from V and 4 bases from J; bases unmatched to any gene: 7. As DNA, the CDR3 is TGTGCCAGTGGTGGGACAGCTCATAATGAAAAACTGTTTTTT. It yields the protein CASGGTAHNEKLFF.

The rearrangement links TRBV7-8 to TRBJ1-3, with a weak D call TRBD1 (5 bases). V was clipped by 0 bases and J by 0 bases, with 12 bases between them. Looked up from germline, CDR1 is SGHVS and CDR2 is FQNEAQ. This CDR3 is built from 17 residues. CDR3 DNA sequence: TGTGCCAGCAGCTTAGCGGTCGGGGGACTCTCTGGAAACACCATATATTTT. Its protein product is CASSLAVGGLSGNTIYF.

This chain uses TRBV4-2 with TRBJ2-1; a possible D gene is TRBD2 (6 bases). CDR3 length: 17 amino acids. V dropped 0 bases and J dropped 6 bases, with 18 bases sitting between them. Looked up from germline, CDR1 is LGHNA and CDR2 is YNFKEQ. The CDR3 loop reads CASSQEPGLGNFNEQFF. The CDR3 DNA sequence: TGTGCCAGCAGCCAAGAACCGGGACTGGGTAACTTCAATGAGCAGTTCTTC.

The chain's CDR3 is CASSLQESGNTIYF. The CDR3 DNA follows: TGTGCCAGCAGCTTACAGGAAAGCGGAAACACCATATATTTT. This chain links TRBV7-9 with TRBJ1-3, with D unresolved. Germline CDR1 and CDR2: SEHNR and FQNEAQ (reference sequence). The CDR3 totals 14 residues. Trimming left V 2 bases short and J 4 bases short, with 9 bases between.

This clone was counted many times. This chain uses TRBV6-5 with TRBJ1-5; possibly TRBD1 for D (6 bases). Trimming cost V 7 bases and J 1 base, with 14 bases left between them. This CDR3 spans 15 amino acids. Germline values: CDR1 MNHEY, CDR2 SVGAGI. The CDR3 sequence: CASNPTGLSNQPQHF. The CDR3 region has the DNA TGTGCCAGCAACCCGACAGGATTGAGCAATCAGCCCCAGCATTTT.

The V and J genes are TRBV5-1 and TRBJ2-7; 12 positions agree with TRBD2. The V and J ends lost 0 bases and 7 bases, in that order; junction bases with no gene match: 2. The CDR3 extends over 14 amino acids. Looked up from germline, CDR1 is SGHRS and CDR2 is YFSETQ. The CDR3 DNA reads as TGCGCCAGCAGCTTGGGACTAGCGGGAGATGAGCAGTACTTC. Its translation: CASSLGLAGDEQYF.

Written as DNA, the CDR3 is TGTGCCAGCAGCGTAGCCCCCCAAGGACAGGGGAGCTATGGCTACACCTTC. Protein sequence: CASSVAPQGQGSYGYTF. The chain is built from TRBV9 and TRBJ1-2; TRBD1 matches at 9 bases. CDR1 is SGDLS and CDR2 is YYNGEE in the germline V gene. CDR3 length: 17 residues. J was trimmed by 4 bases and V by 0 bases; bases with no gene match: 10.

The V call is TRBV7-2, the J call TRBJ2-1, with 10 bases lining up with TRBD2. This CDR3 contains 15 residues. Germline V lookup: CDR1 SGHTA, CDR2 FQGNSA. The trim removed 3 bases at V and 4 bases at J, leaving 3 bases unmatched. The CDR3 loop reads CASSLSGGVYNEQFF. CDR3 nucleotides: TGTGCCAGCAGCTTGAGCGGGGGGGTTTACAATGAGCAGTTCTTC.